This T cell receptor (beta chain) stems from a study of radiotherapy plus CTLA-4 blockade in lung cancer. Overall study: About 20% of patients responded objectively, and approximately 33% achieved disease control.

Profiling relied on immunoSEQ multiplex PCR, and the TCRdb table lists in-frame clones only, not all of them. This table holds 89,000 or so clones, roughly 80% found once. Regarding this clone: Its antigen is as yet unknown.

CTLA-4 blockade using ipilimumab, together with focal radiation, was received by patients with chemo-refractory metastatic non-small-cell lung cancer. Study-wide points: According to reports, early shifts in blood T cell clones, alongside interferon-beta, forecast response most accurately. In blood, after radiotherapy plus ipilimumab, tumor-derived TCR clones expanded.

Source: peripheral blood, taken from a patient treated with radiotherapy plus ipilimumab. The sequence derives from a human donor with non-small cell lung cancer who had a partial response to radiotherapy plus ipilimumab.

CDR3: CASSKSGSHEQYF. CDR3 DNA: TGTGCCAGCAGCAAGAGCGGCAGCCACGAGCAGTACTTC. The V call is TRBV5-4, the J call TRBJ2-5; D is possibly TRBD2 (5 bases). TRBJ2-7 matches the DNA end more closely, so the J call is doubtful. Germline V gene sequence: CDR1 SGHNT, CDR2 YYREEE (reference sequence). The CDR3 consists of 13 residues.